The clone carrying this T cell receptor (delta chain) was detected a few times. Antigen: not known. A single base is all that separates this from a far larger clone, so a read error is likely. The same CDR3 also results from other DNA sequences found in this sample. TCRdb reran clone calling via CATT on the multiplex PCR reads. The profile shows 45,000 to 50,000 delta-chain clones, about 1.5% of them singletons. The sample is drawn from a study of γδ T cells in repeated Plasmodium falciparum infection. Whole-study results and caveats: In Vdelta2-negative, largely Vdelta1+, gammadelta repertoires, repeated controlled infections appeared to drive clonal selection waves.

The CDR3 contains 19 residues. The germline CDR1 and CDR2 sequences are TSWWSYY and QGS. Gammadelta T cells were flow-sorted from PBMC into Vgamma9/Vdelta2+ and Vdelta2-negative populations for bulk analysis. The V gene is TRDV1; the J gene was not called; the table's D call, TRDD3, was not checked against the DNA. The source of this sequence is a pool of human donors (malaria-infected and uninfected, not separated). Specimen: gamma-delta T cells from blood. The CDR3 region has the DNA TGTGCTCTTGGGGTCCATGTAGGGGGTGGGGGACCCGGCAGGGATAAGCTCATCTTT. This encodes CALGVHVGGGGPGRDKLIF.